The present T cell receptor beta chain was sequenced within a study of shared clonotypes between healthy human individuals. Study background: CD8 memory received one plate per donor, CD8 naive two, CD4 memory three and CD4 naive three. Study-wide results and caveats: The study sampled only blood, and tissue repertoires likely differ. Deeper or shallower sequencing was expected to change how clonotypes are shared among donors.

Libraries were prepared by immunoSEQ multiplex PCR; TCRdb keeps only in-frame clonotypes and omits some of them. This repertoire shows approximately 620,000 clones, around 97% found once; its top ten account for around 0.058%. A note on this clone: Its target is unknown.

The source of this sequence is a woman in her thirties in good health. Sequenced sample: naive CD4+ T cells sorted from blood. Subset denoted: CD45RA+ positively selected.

CDR3 loop: CASSYQQGAHEQYF. For the CDR3, the DNA is TGTGCCAGCAGTTATCAACAGGGGGCCCACGAGCAGTACTTC. This sequence joins TRBV6-5 and TRBJ2-7; TRBD1 matches 9 bases. The ends lost 3 bases at V and 5 bases at J; junction bases unmatched: 5. CDR1 and CDR2 from the germline V gene are MNHEY and SVGAGI. The CDR3 loop spans 14 amino acids.